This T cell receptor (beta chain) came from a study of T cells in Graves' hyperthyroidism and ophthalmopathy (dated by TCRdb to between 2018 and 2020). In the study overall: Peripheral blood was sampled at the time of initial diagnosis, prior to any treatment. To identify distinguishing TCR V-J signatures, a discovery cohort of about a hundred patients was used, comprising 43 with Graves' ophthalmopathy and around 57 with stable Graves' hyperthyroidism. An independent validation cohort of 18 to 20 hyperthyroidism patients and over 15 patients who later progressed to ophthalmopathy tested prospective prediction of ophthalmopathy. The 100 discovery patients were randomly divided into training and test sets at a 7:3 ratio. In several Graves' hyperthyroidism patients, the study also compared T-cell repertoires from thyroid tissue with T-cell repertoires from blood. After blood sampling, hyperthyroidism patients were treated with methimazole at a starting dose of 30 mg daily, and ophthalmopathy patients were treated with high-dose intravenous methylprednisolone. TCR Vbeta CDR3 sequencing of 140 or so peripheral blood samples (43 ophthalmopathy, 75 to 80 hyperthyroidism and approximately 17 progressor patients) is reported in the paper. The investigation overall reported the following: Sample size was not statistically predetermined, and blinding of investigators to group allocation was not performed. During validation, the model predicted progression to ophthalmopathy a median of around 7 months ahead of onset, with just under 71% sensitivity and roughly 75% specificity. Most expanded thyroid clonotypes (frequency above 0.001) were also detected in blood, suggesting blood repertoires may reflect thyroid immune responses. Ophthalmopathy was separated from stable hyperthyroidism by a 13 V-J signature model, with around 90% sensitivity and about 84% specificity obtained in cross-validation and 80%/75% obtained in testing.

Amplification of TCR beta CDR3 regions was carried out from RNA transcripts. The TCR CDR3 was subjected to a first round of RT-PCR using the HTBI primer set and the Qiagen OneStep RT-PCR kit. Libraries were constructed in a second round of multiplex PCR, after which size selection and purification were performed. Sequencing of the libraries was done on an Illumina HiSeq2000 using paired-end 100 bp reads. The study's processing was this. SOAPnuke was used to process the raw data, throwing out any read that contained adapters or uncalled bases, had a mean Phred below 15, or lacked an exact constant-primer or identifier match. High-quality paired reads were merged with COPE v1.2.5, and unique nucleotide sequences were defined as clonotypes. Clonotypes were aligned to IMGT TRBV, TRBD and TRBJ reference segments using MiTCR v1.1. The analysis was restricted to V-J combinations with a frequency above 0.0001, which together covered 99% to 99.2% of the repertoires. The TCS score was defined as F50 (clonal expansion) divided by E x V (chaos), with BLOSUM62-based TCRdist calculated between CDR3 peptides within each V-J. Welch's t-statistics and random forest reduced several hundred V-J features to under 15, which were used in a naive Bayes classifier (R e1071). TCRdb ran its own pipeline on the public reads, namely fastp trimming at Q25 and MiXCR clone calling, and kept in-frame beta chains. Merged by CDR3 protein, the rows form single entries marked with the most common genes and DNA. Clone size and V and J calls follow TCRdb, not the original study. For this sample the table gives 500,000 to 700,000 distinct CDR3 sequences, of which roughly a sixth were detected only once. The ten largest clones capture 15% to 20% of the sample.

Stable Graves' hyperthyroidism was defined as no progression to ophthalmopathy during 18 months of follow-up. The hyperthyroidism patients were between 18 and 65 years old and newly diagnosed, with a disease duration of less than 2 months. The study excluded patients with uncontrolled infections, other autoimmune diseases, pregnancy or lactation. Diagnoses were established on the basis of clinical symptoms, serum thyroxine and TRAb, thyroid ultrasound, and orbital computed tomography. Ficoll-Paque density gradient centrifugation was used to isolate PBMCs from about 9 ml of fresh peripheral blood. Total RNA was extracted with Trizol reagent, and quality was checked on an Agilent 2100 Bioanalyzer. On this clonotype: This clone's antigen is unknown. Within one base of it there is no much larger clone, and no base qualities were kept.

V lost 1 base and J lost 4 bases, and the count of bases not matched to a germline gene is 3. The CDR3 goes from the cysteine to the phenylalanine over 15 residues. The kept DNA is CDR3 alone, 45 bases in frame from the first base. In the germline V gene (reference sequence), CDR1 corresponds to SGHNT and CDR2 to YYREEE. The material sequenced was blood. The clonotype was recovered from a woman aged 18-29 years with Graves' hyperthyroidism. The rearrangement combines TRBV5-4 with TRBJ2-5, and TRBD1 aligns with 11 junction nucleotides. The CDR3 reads CASSLRTGGSETQYF. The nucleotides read TGTGCCAGCAGCTTGCGGACAGGGGGCTCAGAGACCCAGTACTTC. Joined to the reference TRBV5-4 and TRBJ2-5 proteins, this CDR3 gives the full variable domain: ETGVTQSPTHLIKTRGQQVTLRCSSQSGHNTVSWYQQALGQGPQFIFQYYREEENGRGNFPPRFSGLQFPNYSSELNVNALELDDSALYLCASSLRTGGSETQYFGPGTRLLVL.